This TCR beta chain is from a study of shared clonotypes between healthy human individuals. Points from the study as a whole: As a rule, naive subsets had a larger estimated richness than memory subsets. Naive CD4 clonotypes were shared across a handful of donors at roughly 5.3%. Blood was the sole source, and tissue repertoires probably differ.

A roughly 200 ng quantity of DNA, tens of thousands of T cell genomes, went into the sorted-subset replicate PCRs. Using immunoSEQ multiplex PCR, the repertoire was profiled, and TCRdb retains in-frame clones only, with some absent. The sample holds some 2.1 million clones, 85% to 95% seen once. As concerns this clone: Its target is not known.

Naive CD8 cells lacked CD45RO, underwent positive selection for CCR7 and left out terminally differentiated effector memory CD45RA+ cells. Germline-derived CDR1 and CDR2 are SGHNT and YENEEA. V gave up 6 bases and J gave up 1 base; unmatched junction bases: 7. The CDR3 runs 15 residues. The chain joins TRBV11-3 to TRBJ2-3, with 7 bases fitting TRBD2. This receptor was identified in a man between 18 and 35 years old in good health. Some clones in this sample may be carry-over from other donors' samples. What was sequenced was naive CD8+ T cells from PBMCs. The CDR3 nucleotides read TGTGCCAGCAGTGAGCAGGCGGGAGGCACAGATACGCAGTATTTT. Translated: CASSEQAGGTDTQYF.